This T cell receptor beta chain was recorded in a study of cytomegalovirus exposure and HLA in healthy donors. Study-level information: Assignment to the Caucasian-associated ancestry cluster applied to approximately 80% of the approximately 420 genotyped donors. Notes on the study in general: CMV serostatus was the only recorded immune exposure for donors. Analysis was performed later, and it showed HLA-associated TCR beta chains to be more clonally expanded than equally common others. In a later analysis, the majority of CMV-associated beta chains seemingly showed HLA restriction.

The V end was cut by 1 base, the J end by 4 bases, with 8 bases between. The length of the CDR3 is 13 residues. CDR1 is SGHRS and CDR2 is YFSETQ in the germline V gene. A note on this clone: Its matching antigen is unknown.

Both 60 Vbeta primers and 13 Jbeta primers went into the PCR. Produced via immunoSEQ multiplex PCR; TCRdb's table is partial and in-frame only. The data contain under 85,000 clones, under 80% of them singletons. Source material: PBMCs. The sequence was obtained from a man aged 35 to 55 in good health and CMV-seronegative. J is TRBJ1-1 and V is TRBV5-1; perhaps TRBD1 as D (5 bases). In DNA, the CDR3 is TGCGCCAGCAGCTTGCAGGGAACCACTGAAGCTTTCTTT. Translated, it gives CASSLQGTTEAFF.